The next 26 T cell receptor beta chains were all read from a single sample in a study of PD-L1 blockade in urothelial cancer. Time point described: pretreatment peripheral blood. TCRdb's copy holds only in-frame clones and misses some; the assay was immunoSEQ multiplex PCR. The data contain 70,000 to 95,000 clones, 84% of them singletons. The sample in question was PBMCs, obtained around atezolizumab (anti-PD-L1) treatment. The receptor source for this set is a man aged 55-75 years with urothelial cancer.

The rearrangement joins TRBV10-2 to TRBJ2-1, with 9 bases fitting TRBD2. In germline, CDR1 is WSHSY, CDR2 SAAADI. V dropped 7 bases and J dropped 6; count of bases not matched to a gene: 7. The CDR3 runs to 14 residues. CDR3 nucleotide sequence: TGCGCCAGCATCGGACTAGCGACGGGCAATGAGCAGTTCTTC. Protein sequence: CASIGLATGNEQFF.

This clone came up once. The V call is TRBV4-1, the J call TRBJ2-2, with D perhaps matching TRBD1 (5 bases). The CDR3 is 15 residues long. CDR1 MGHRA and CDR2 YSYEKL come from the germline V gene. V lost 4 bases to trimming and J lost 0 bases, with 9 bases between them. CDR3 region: CASSPDRPNTGELFF. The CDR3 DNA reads TGCGCCAGCAGCCCCGACAGACCGAACACCGGGGAGCTGTTTTTT.

DNA for the CDR3: TGTGCCAGCAGCTGGACAGGATACACTGAAGCTTTCTTT. Protein sequence: CASSWTGYTEAFF. V gene TRBV5-5 combines with J gene TRBJ1-1; TRBD1 agrees at 7 bases. Germline-derived CDR1 and CDR2 are SGHKS and YYEKEE (reference sequence). V lost 3 bases, J lost 3 bases, and 2 bases stayed unmatched. This CDR3 is built from 13 residues. Variable domain in full (rest from reference TRBV5-5 and TRBJ1-1): DAGVTQSPTHLIKTRGQQVTLRCSPISGHKSVSWYQQVLGQGPQFIFQYYEKEERGRGNFPDRFSARQFPNYSSELNVNALLLGDSALYLCASSWTGYTEAFFGQGTRLTVV.

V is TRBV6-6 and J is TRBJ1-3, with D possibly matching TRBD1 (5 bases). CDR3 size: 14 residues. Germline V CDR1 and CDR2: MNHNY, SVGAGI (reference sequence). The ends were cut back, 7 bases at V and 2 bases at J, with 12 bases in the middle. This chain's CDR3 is CASILAGAGNTIYF. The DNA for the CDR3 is TGTGCCAGCATACTCGCGGGGGCTGGAAACACCATATATTTT.

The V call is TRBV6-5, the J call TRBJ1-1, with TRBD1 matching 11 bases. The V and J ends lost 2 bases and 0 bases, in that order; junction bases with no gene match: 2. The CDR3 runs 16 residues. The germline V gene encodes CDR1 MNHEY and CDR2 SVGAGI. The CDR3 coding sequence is TGTGCCAGCAGTTACCGGGACAGGGGGATGAACACTGAAGCTTTCTTT. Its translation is CASSYRDRGMNTEAFF.

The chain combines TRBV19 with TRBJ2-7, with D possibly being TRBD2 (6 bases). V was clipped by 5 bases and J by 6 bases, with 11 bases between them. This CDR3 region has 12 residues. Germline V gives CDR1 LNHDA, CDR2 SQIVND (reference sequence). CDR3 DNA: TGTGCCAGTAGTGATCGGGGACTCGAGCAGTACTTC. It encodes CASSDRGLEQYF.

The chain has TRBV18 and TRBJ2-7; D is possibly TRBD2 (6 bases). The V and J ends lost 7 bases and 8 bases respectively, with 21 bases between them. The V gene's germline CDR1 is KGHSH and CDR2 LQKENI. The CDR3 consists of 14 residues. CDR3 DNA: TGTGCCAGCTTCGTTCCGGGACTCCCCTTCCAGCAGTACTTC. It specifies CASFVPGLPFQQYF.

CDR3 sequence: CASKIGTGENQPQHF. The DNA for the CDR3 is TGCGCCAGCAAGATCGGGACAGGGGAGAATCAGCCCCAGCATTTT. This chain uses TRBV5-1 with TRBJ1-5; 10 bases map to TRBD1. This CDR3 spans 15 amino acids. Germline V CDR1 and CDR2: SGHRS, YFSETQ. V dropped 6 bases and J dropped 4; count of bases not matched to a gene: 7.

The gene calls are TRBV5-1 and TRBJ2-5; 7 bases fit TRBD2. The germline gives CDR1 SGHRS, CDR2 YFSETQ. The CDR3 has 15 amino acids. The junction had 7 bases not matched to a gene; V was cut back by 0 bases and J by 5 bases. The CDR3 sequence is CASSLASKGGETQYF. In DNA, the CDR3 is TGCGCCAGCAGCTTGGCAAGCAAGGGAGGGGAGACCCAGTACTTC. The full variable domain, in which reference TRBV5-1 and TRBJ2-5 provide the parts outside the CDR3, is KAGVTQTPRYLIKTRGQQVTLSCSPISGHRSVSWYQQTPGQGLQFLFEYFSETQRNKGNFPGRFSGRQFSNSRSEMNVSTLELGDSALYLCASSLASKGGETQYFGPGTRLLVL.

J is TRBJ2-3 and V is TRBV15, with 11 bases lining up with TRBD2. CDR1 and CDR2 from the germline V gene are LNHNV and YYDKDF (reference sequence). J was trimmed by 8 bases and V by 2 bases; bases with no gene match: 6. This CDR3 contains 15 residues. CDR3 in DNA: TGTGCCACCAGCAGAACAGGGACTAGCGGCATTACGCAGTATTTT. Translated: CATSRTGTSGITQYF.

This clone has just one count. CDR3 sequence: CASSLGRQGRYGYTF. The CDR3 coding sequence is TGTGCCAGCAGCTTGGGACGGCAGGGCCGTTATGGCTACACCTTC. V and J are TRBV5-6 and TRBJ1-2; tentative D call: TRBD1 (5 bases). V was pared by 0 bases and J by 5 bases, with 14 bases between. In germline, CDR1 is SGHDT, CDR2 YYEEEE. CDR3 size: 15 residues.

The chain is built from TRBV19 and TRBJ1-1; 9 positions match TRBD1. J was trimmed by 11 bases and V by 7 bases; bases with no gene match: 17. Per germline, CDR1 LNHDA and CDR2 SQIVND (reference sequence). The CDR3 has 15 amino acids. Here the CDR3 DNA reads TGTGCCAGTACCGATACCGGGACAGGGTCCCACATGGCTTTCTTT. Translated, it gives CASTDTGTGSHMAFF.

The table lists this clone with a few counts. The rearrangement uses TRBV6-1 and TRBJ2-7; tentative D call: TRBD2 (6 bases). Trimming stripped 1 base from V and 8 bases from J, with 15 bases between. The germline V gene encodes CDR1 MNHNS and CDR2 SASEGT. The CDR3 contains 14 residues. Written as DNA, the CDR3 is TGTGCCAGCAGTGAAGGGGTGGTGGCGGGGAAGCAGTACTTC. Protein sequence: CASSEGVVAGKQYF.

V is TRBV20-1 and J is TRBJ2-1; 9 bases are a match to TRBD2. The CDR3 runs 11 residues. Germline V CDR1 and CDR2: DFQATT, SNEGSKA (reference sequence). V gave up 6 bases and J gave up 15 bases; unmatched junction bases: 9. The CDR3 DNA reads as TGCAGTGCCGGGGGCGGGAGGGCAGGGTTCTTC. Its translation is CSAGGGRAGFF.

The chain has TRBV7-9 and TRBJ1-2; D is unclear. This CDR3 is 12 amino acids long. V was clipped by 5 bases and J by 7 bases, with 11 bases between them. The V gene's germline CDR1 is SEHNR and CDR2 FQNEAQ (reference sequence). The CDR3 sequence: CASSTSPGGYTF. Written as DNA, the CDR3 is TGTGCCAGCAGCACCTCCCCGGGTGGCTACACCTTC.

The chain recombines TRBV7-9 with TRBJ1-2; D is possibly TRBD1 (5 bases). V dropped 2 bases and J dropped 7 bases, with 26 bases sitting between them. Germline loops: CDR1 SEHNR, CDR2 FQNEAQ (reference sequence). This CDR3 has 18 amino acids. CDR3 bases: TGTGCCAGCAGCTTAACGGGTGGGGCAGGGAAACTTTCTGGTGGCTACACCTTC. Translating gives CASSLTGGAGKLSGGYTF.

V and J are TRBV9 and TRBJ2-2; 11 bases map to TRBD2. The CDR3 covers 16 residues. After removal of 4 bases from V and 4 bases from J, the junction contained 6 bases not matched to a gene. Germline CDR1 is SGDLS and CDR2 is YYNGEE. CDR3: CASSQTSGTVTGELFF. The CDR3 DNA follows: TGTGCCAGCAGCCAGACTAGCGGGACGGTCACCGGGGAGCTGTTTTTT.

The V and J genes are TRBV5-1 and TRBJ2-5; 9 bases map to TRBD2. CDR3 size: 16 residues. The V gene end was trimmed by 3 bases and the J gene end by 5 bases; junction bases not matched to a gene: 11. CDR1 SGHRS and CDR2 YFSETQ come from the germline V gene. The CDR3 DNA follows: TGCGCCAGCAGCTACAGTGTCGCGGGAGGGTCGGAGACCCAGTACTTC. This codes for CASSYSVAGGSETQYF.

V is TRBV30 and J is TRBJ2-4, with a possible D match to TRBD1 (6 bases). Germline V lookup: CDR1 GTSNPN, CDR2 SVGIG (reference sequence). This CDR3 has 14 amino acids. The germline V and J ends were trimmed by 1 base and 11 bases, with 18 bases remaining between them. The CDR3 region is CAWSDPHRGSFQYF. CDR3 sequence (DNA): TGTGCCTGGAGTGACCCCCATAGGGGGTCTTTTCAGTACTTC.

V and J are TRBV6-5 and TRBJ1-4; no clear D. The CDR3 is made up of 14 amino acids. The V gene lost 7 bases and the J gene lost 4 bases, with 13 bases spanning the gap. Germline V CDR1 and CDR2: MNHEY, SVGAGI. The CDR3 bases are TGTGCCAGCACCGATCGGGGAGTTAATGAAAAACTGTTTTTT. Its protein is CASTDRGVNEKLFF.

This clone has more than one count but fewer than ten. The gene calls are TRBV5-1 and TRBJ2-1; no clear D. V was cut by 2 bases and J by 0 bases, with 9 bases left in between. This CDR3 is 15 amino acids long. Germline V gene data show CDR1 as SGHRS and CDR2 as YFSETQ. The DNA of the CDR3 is TGCGCCAGCAGCTTTTCCGCGAGCTCCTACAATGAGCAGTTCTTC. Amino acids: CASSFSASSYNEQFF.

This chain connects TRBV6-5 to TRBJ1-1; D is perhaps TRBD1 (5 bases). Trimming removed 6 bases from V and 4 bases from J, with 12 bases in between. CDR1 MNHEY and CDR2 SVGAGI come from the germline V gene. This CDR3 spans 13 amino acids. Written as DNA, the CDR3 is TGTGCCAGCAGCCTGGGGCCGACCACTGAAGCTTTCTTT. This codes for CASSLGPTTEAFF.

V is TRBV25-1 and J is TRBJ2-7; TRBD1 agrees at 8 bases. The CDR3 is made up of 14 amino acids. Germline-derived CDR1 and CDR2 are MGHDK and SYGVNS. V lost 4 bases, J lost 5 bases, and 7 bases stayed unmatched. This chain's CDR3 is CASSVTGTGNEQYF. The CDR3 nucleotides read TGTGCCAGCAGTGTCACCGGGACAGGCAACGAGCAGTACTTC.

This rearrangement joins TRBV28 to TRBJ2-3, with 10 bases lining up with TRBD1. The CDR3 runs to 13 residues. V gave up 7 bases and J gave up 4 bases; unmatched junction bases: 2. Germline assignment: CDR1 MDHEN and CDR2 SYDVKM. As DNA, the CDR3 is TGTGCCAGCACGGGACAGGGGCCAGATACGCAGTATTTT. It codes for CASTGQGPDTQYF. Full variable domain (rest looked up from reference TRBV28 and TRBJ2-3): DVKVTQSSRYLVKRTGEKVFLECVQDMDHENMFWYRQDPGLGLRLIYFSYDVKMKEKGDIPEGYSVSREKKERFSLILESASTNQTSMYLCASTGQGPDTQYFGPGTRLTVL.

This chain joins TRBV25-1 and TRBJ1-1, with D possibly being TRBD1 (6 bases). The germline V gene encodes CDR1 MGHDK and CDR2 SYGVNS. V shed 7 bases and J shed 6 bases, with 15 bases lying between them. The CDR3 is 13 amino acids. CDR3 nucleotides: TGTGCCAGCAAAGAGGCCAGGGGCTCTGAAGCTTTCTTT. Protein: CASKEARGSEAFF.

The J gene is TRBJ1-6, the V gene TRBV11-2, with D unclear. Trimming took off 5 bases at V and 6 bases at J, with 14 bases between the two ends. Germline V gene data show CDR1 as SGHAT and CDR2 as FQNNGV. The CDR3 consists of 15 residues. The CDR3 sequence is CASSPTSGPNSPLHF. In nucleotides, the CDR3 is TGTGCCAGCAGCCCCACCTCAGGTCCTAATTCACCCCTCCACTTT.